Below, 12 T cell receptor beta chains from the same sample are listed, as sequenced in a study of T-cell reconstitution after alpha-beta-depleted transplantation in children. Preparing the TCRbeta library involved the use of unique molecular identifiers. MiXCR, run by TCRdb on the PCR reads, gives a single entry per CDR3 protein. The data show 350,000 to 450,000 distinct CDR3 sequences, roughly 14% seen once. The input for sequencing was PBMCs, taken from the stem cell graft. These receptors all stem from a human donor who donated a stem cell graft to a child with Fanconi anemia.

This clonotype was counted only a few times. The rearrangement uses TRBV24-1 and TRBJ1-1, with D perhaps matching TRBD1 (6 bases). CDR3 size: 16 residues. Per germline, CDR1 KGHDR and CDR2 SFDVKD. Trimming removed 7 bases from V and 5 bases from J, with 22 bases in between. Here the CDR3 DNA reads TGTGCCACCAGGGGGAAGGAACAGGGCGCGGGGACTGAAGCTTTCTTT. The encoded protein is CATRGKEQGAGTEAFF.

This sequence joins TRBV15 and TRBJ1-4; D possibly corresponds to TRBD1 (5 bases). Germline CDR1 LNHNV, CDR2 YYDKDF (reference sequence). Trimming shortened V by 8 bases and J by 10 bases, and 20 bases separated the two germline ends. This CDR3 comprises 14 residues. The CDR3 is CATSMGRVGGKLFF. The CDR3 DNA reads TGTGCCACCTCGATGGGCAGGGTTGGCGGAAAACTGTTTTTT.

This chain uses TRBV5-1 with TRBJ1-1; 8 positions agree with TRBD1. The CDR3 sequence is 15 residues long. Germline values: CDR1 SGHRS, CDR2 YFSETQ. V lost 4 bases to trimming and J lost 6 bases; unmatched junction nucleotides: 11. The CDR3 DNA is TGCGCCAGCAGCCCCGGGGCAGGGGGCGGACCTGAAGCTTTCTTT. It specifies CASSPGAGGGPEAFF.

The V gene is TRBV9, the J gene TRBJ2-7, with D possibly matching TRBD2 (6 bases). V lost 3 bases, J lost 4 bases, and 14 bases lay in between. CDR3 length: 14 amino acids. CDR1 is SGDLS and CDR2 is YYNGEE in the germline V gene. CDR3 coding DNA: TGTGCCAGCAGCGAGGGACTTAAGGGGTACGAGCAGTACTTC. Translating gives CASSEGLKGYEQYF. The entire variable domain, with the rest obtained from reference TRBV9 and TRBJ2-7, is as follows: DSGVTQTPKHLITATGQRVTLRCSPRSGDLSVYWYQQSLDQGLQFLIQYYNGEERAKGNILERFSAQQFPDLHSELNLSSLELGDSALYFCASSEGLKGYEQYFGPGTRLTVT.

Many counts were recorded for this clonotype. The chain has TRBV15 and TRBJ1-2; D possibly corresponds to TRBD1 (6 bases). Germline values: CDR1 LNHNV, CDR2 YYDKDF (reference sequence). The V end was cut by 0 bases, the J end by 1 base, with 15 bases between. The CDR3 spans 17 residues. This CDR3 is CATSRDLPRTVNYGYTF. Here the CDR3 DNA reads TGTGCCACCAGCAGAGACCTTCCTCGGACAGTTAACTATGGCTACACCTTC.

J is TRBJ2-1 and V is TRBV20-1; 10 nucleotides agree with TRBD2. Per the germline V gene, CDR1 is DFQATT and CDR2 is SNEGSKA (reference sequence). This CDR3 is built from 16 residues. Trimming took 3 bases from V and 6 from J; bases not matched to a gene: 11. CDR3 sequence (DNA): TGCAGTGCTAGGGGATCACTAGCGGGAAGGGTCAATGAGCAGTTCTTC. It encodes CSARGSLAGRVNEQFF.

This clonotype has only a few counts. The rearrangement joins TRBV6-6 to TRBJ2-3, with D maybe TRBD1 (6 bases). The CDR3 extends over 12 amino acids. V lost 7 bases and J 7 bases, leaving 12 bases between the germline ends. Germline V lookup: CDR1 MNHNY, CDR2 SVGAGI (reference sequence). The CDR3 spells CASNSGTHTQYF. The CDR3 region has the DNA TGTGCCAGCAATTCCGGGACACATACGCAGTATTTT.

This clonotype was detected a few times. The genes are TRBV10-2 and TRBJ1-4; unclear D gene. CDR3 length equals 13 residues. V was shortened by 3 bases and J by 12 bases, with 14 bases between the two germline ends. Germline V CDR1 and CDR2: WSHSY, SAAADI. The CDR3 region is CASSEMGMGELFF. The CDR3 DNA is TGCGCCAGCAGTGAAATGGGAATGGGTGAACTGTTTTTT.

This clonotype came up a few times. This chain joins TRBV5-1 and TRBJ2-2; D may match TRBD1 or TRBD2 (6 bases each). Germline lookup yields CDR1 SGHRS and CDR2 YFSETQ. This CDR3 contains 17 residues. With 0 bases removed from V and 9 bases from J, the gap between germline ends came to 21 bases. CDR3 nucleotide sequence: TGCGCCAGCAGCTTGGATAGGTCGGGGGCAGATGGCCGGGAGCTGTTTTTT. Translation gives CASSLDRSGADGRELFF.

This clonotype turned up a few times. The chain joins TRBV20-1 to TRBJ2-7; 10 bases map to TRBD1. The CDR3 runs to 15 residues. The germline V gene encodes CDR1 DFQATT and CDR2 SNEGSKA (reference sequence). V lost 4 bases, J lost 1 base, and 7 bases stayed unmatched. CDR3: CSAIPRQGASYEQYV. The DNA for the CDR3 is TGCAGTGCTATCCCCCGACAGGGGGCATCCTACGAGCAGTACGTC.

The V and J genes are TRBV6-5 and TRBJ2-4, with 9 bases identical to TRBD2. Germline CDR1 MNHEY, CDR2 SVGAGI. The ends lost 0 bases at V and 4 bases at J; junction bases unmatched: 7. The CDR3 covers 17 residues. This CDR3 is CASSYSGGGGTKNIQYF. The CDR3, as DNA: TGTGCCAGCAGTTACTCCGGCGGGGGGGGAACTAAAAACATTCAGTACTTC.

This clonotype was detected a few times. The chain is built from TRBV7-8 and TRBJ2-3, with TRBD2 identical over 8 bases. This CDR3 has 16 amino acids. The V gene's germline CDR1 is SGHVS and CDR2 FQNEAQ. Unmatched junction bases numbered 12, after V lost 5 bases and J lost 5 bases. CDR3 residues: CASSTLSGGEEDTQYF. In DNA form, the CDR3 reads TGTGCCAGCAGCACTCTATCCGGGGGGGAGGAAGATACGCAGTATTTT.